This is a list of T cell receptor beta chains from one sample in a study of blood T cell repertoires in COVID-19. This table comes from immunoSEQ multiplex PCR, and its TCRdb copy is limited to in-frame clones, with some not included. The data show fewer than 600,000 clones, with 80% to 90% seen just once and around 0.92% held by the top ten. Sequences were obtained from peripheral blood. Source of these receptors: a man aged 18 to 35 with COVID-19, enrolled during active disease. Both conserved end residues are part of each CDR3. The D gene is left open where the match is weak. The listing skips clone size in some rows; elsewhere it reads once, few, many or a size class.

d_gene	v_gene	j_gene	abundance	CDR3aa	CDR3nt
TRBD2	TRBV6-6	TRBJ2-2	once	CASSRSVGGGAYGELFF	TGTGCCAGCAGTAGATCGGTTGGCGGGGGGGCTTACGGGGAGCTGTTTTTT
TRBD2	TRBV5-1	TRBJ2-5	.	CASSLNIVAGGQETQYF	TGCGCCAGCAGCTTGAATATCGTTGCGGGGGGGCAAGAGACCCAGTACTTC
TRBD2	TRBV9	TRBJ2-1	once	CASSVRREPAYNEQFF	TGTGCCAGCAGCGTACGGCGGGAGCCGGCCTACAATGAGCAGTTCTTC
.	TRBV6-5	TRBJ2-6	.	CASSPGYTGANVLTF	TGTGCCAGCAGCCCCGGGTACACTGGGGCCAACGTCCTGACTTTC
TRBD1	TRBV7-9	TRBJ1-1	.	CASSLRGPEAFF	TGTGCCAGCAGCTTAAGGGGGCCTGAAGCTTTCTTT
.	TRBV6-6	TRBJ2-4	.	CASSYSGGLTKNIQYF	TGTGCCAGCAGTTACTCCGGGGGGCTGACCAAAAACATTCAGTACTTC
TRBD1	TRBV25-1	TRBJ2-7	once	CASSELGGQGEYEQYF	TGTGCCAGCAGTGAATTAGGAGGACAGGGGGAGTACGAGCAGTACTTC
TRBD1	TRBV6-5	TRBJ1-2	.	CASRARGHDGYTF	TGTGCCAGCAGGGCTAGGGGGCACGATGGCTACACCTTC
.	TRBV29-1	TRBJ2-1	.	CSGKRVGISYNEQFF	TGCAGCGGAAAGAGGGTGGGGATATCATACAATGAGCAGTTCTTC
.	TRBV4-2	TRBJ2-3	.	CASSPARDTDTQYF	TGTGCCAGCAGCCCCGCGAGGGACACAGATACGCAGTATTTT
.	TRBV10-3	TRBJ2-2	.	CAISQVPEGANTGELFF	TGTGCCATCAGCCAAGTCCCCGAGGGGGCGAACACCGGGGAGCTGTTTTTT
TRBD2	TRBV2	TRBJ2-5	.	CASSVAGGGETQYF	TGTGCCAGCAGTGTGGCGGGAGGTGGGGAGACCCAGTACTTC
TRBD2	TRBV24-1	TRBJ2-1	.	CATSIAGAEYNEQFF	TGTGCCACCAGCATAGCGGGAGCTGAATACAATGAGCAGTTCTTC
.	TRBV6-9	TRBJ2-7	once	CASSPRAGSSYEQYF	TGTGCCAGCAGTCCCCGCGCGGGCAGCTCCTACGAGCAGTACTTC
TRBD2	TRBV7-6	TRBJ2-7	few	CASSLSGGRSYEQYF	TGTGCCAGCAGCCTTAGCGGGGGTCGATCCTACGAGCAGTACTTC
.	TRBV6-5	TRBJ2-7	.	CASSYSTASYEQYF	TGTGCCAGCAGTTACTCGACAGCTAGCTACGAGCAGTACTTC
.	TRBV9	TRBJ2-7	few	CASSPQATAYEQYF	TGTGCCAGCAGCCCGCAGGCGACCGCCTACGAGCAGTACTTC
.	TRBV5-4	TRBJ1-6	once	CASSTGGGNSYNSPLHF	TGTGCCAGCAGCACCGGGGGAGGGAACTCCTATAATTCACCCCTCCACTTT
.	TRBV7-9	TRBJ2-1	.	CASSSLWGDNEQFF	TGTGCCAGCAGCTCACTATGGGGAGACAATGAGCAGTTCTTC
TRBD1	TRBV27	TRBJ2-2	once	CASRDGQVNTGELFF	TGTGCCAGCAGGGATGGACAGGTTAACACCGGGGAGCTGTTTTTT
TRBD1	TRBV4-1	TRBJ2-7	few	CASSQDPGGSYEQYF	TGCGCCAGCAGCCAAGACCCAGGGGGTTCCTACGAGCAGTACTTC
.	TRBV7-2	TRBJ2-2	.	CASSTPPIRELFF	TGTGCCAGCAGCACACCACCCATCCGGGAGCTGTTTTTT
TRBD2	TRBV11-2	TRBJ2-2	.	CASSFQRGASHTGELFF	TGTGCCAGCAGCTTCCAGCGGGGGGCGAGTCACACCGGGGAGCTGTTTTTT
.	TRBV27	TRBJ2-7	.	CASSKNVRGHEQYF	TGTGCCAGCAGTAAAAACGTCCGGGGTCACGAGCAGTACTTC
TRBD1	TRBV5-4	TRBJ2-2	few	CASSPQGAGELFF	TGTGCCAGCAGCCCGCAGGGGGCCGGGGAGCTGTTTTTT
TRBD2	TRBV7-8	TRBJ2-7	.	CASSPYLLAGDSYEQYF	TGTGCCAGCAGCCCCTACCTACTAGCGGGAGATAGTTACGAGCAGTACTTC
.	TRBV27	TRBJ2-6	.	CASSSRQVSSGANVLTF	TGTGCCAGCAGTTCACGACAGGTTAGCTCTGGGGCCAACGTCCTGACTTTC
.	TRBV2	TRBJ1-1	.	CASSEQGGTEAFF	TGTGCCAGCAGTGAACAGGGTGGCACTGAAGCTTTCTTT
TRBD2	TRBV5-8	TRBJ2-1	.	CASSSLAGGLSYNEQFF	TGTGCCAGCAGCTCGCTAGCGGGGGGGCTTTCCTACAATGAGCAGTTCTTC
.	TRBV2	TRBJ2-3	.	CASSFAGANTDTQYF	TGTGCCAGCAGTTTCGCGGGGGCCAACACAGATACGCAGTATTTT
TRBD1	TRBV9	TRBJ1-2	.	CASSVATGAGYTF	TGTGCCAGCAGCGTAGCTACAGGGGCTGGCTACACCTTC
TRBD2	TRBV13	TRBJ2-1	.	CASSPPGLAGGPSYNEQFF	TGTGCCAGCAGCCCTCCGGGACTAGCGGGAGGGCCTTCCTACAATGAGCAGTTCTTC
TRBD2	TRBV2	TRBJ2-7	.	CASSRLALAYEQYF	TGTGCCAGCAGTCGACTAGCTTTGGCCTACGAGCAGTACTTC
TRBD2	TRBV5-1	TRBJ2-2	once	CASSTGLADPTGELFF	TGCGCCAGCAGCACCGGACTAGCGGACCCTACCGGGGAGCTGTTTTTT
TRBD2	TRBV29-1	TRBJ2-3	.	CSVAGLASDTQYF	TGCAGCGTTGCCGGACTAGCCTCAGATACGCAGTATTTT
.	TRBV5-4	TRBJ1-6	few	CASSPRTEYNSPLHF	TGTGCCAGCAGCCCCAGGACAGAGTATAATTCACCCCTCCACTTT
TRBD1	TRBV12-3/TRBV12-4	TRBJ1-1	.	CASSLVTGEAFF	TGTGCCAGCAGTTTAGTGACAGGGGAAGCTTTCTTT
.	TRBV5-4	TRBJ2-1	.	CASSLDPASYNEQFF	TGTGCCAGCAGCTTGGACCCAGCGTCATACAATGAGCAGTTCTTC
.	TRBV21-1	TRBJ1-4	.	CASSKESHRSGF	TGTGCCAGCAGCAAAGAATCCCACCGCTCGGGATTT
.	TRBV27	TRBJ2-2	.	CASSQKDRGFLSGRAGELFF	TGTGCCAGCAGTCAAAAGGACAGGGGGTTCCTTAGCGGGAGGGCCGGGGAGCTGTTTTTT
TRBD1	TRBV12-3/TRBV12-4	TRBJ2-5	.	CASTETGEETQYF	TGTGCCAGCACCGAGACAGGGGAGGAGACCCAGTACTTC
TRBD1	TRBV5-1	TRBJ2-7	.	CASSMGQGLREQYF	TGCGCCAGCAGCATGGGACAGGGGTTGCGCGAGCAGTACTTC
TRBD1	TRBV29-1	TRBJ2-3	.	CSVKGQGSTDTQYF	TGCAGCGTAAAAGGACAGGGTAGCACAGATACGCAGTATTTT
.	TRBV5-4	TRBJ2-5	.	CASSFGIFGETQYF	TGTGCCAGCAGCTTCGGGATCTTCGGGGAGACCCAGTACTTC
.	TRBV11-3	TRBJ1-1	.	CASSLGGGRAFF	TGTGCCAGCAGCTTAGGGGGGGGCCGAGCTTTCTTT
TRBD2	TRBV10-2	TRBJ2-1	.	CASSGRDGLYNEQFF	TGCGCCAGCAGCGGGAGGGACGGCCTTTACAATGAGCAGTTCTTC
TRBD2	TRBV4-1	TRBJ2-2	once	CASSQGGLAGVGTGELFF	TGCGCCAGCAGCCAAGGGGGACTAGCGGGAGTCGGCACCGGGGAGCTGTTTTTT
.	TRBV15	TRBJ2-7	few	CATSLQTGLRYEQYF	TGTGCCACCAGCCTACAGACGGGACTCCGCTACGAGCAGTACTTC
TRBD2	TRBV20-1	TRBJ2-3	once	CSASGLAGADTQYF	TGCAGTGCTAGTGGTCTAGCGGGGGCAGATACGCAGTATTTT
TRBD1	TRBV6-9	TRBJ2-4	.	CASSTRQGAAKNIQYF	TGTGCCAGCAGTACACGACAGGGGGCGGCCAAAAACATTCAGTACTTC
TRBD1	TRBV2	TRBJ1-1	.	CASRPGTGVNEAFF	TGTGCCAGCAGGCCCGGGACAGGGGTGAATGAAGCTTTCTTT
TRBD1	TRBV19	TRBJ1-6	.	CASSISGTAYNSPLHF	TGTGCCAGTAGTATTTCCGGGACAGCTTATAATTCACCCCTCCACTTT
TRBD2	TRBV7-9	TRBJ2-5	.	CASSLDGGAYETQYF	TGTGCCAGCAGCTTGGACGGGGGGGCATATGAGACCCAGTACTTC
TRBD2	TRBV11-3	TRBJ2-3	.	CASSQGTRAQDTQYF	TGTGCCAGCAGCCAAGGGACTAGGGCCCAAGATACGCAGTATTTT
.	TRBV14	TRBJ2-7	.	CASSQVTVMSYEQYF	TGTGCCAGCAGCCAAGTGACAGTCATGTCCTACGAGCAGTACTTC
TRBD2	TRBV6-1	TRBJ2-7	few	CASSEPAGTSGSKQYF	TGTGCCAGCAGTGAGCCCGCCGGGACTAGCGGGAGTAAGCAGTACTTC
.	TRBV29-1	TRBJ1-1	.	CSVTLGGAGNTEAFF	TGCAGCGTTACCTTGGGGGGGGCGGGCAACACTGAAGCTTTCTTT
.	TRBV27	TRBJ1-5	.	CASSTNRAGNQPQHF	TGTGCCAGCAGTACCAACAGGGCGGGCAATCAGCCCCAGCATTTT
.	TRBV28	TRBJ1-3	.	CASFVRGSGNTIYF	TGTGCCAGCTTCGTGCGGGGCTCTGGAAACACCATATATTTT